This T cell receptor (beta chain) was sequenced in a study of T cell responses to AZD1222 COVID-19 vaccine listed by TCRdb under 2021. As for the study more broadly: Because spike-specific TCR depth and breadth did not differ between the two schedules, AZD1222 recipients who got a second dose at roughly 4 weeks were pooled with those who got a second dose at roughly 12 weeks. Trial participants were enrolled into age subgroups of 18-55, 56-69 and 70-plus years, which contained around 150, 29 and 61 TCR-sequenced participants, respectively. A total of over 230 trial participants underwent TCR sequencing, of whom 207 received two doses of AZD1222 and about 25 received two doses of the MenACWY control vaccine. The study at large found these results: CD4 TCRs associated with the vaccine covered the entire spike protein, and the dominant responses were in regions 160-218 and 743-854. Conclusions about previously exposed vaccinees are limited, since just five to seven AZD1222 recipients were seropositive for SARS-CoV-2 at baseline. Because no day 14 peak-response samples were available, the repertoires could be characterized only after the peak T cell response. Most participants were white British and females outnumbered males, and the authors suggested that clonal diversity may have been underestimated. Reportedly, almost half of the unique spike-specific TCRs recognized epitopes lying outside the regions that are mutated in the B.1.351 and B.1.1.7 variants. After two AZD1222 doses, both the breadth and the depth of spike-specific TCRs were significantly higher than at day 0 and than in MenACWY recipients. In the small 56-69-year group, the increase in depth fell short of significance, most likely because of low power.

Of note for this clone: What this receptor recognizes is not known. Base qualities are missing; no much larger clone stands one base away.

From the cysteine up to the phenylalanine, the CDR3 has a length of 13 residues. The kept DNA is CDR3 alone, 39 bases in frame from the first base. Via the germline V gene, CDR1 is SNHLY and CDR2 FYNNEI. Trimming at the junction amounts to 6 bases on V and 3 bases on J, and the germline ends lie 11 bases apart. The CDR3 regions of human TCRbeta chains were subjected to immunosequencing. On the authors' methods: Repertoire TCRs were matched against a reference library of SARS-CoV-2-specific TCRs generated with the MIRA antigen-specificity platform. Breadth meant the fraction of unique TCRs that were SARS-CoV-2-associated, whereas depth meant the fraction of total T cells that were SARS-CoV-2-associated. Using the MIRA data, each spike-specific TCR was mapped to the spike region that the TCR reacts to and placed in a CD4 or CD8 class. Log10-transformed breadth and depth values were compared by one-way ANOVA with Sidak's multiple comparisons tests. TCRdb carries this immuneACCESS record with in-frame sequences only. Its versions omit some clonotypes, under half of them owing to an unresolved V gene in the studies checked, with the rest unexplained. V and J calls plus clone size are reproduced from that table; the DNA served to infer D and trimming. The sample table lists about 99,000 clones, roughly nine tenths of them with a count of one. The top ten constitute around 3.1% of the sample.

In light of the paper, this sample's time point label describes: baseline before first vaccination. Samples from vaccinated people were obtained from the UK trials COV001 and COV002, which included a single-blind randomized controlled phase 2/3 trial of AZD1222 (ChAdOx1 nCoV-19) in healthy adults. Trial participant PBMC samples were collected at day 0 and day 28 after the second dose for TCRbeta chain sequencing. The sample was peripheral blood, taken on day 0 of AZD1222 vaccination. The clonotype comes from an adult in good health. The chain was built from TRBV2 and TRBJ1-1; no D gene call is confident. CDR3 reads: CASREESYTEAFF. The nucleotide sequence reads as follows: TGTGCCAGCAGGGAGGAGTCGTACACTGAAGCTTTCTTT. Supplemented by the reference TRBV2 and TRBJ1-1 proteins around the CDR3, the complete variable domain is EPEVTQTPSHQVTQMGQEVILRCVPISNHLYFYWYRQILGQKVEFLVSFYNNEISEKSEIFDDQFSVERPDGSNFTLKIRSTKLEDSAMYFCASREESYTEAFFGQGTRLTVV.